The source of this T cell receptor (beta chain) is a study of blood T cell repertoires in COVID-19. At the level of the study: The United States, Italy and Spain were the sources of the acute and convalescent COVID-19 samples.

As for this clone: The sample carries other DNA sequences with the same CDR3.

Authors' data handling: Reference gene primer amplification yielded estimated nucleated cell counts. Generated by immunoSEQ multiplex PCR, the TCRdb table keeps only in-frame clones and is missing some. V and J calls and clone size are as listed in that table; D and trimming were resolved from the DNA. Of some 220,000 clones in the sample, 70% to 90% were seen once. Participant reports of clinical history set cohort assignment. This CDR3 has 12 residues. Germline V gene sequence: CDR1 SGHKS, CDR2 YYEKEE (reference sequence). V lost 0 bases to trimming and J lost 7 bases, with 5 bases between them. This clonotype was obtained from a woman between 40 and 50 years old with acute COVID-19. The J gene is TRBJ2-1, the V gene TRBV5-5; no clear D. Sequences were obtained from PBMCs or T cells enriched from blood (not recorded which). The CDR3 bases are TGTGCCAGCAGCTTGGCCGGGAATGAGCAGTTCTTC. Translating gives CASSLAGNEQFF.